This entry lists 15 T cell receptor beta chains sequenced from one sample in a study of cytomegalovirus exposure and HLA in healthy donors. Primers for the PCR totalled 60 Vbeta and 13 Jbeta. Repertoires were generated with immunoSEQ multiplex PCR, while TCRdb's copy carries only in-frame clones and drops some. Of approximately 100,000 clones listed, about 75% were seen once; the top ten hold roughly 12%. The sample comprised PBMCs. The receptors originated from a woman in her 40s in good health and CMV-seropositive.

In its sample, this clone was seen a few times. V gene TRBV6-1 combines with J gene TRBJ1-5, with TRBD1 identical over 9 bases. From germline, CDR1 is MNHNS and CDR2 SASEGT. Losses at the gene ends were 2 bases for V and 4 bases for J; bases not matched to a gene: 6. The CDR3 is 16 amino acids. CDR3 residues: CASSESLGQGNQPQHF. The CDR3 nucleotides are TGTGCCAGCAGTGAATCCCTAGGACAGGGGAATCAGCCCCAGCATTTT.

The chain couples TRBV5-5 to TRBJ1-2; a weak D match, TRBD1 (5 bases). V was clipped by 2 bases and J by 6 bases, with 14 bases between them. The CDR3 sequence is 14 residues long. CDR1 is SGHKS, CDR2 YYEKEE, per germline (reference sequence). CDR3 sequence reads: CASSFRIPGDGYTF. The CDR3 DNA sequence: TGTGCCAGCAGCTTCCGCATCCCGGGGGATGGCTACACCTTC.

Here the CDR3 reads CAYYIRIGYTF. As DNA, the CDR3 is TGTGCCTACTACATTAGGATTGGCTACACCTTC. The rearrangement joins TRBV30 to TRBJ1-2; D gene unclear. V shed 7 bases and J shed 7 bases, with 13 bases lying between them. CDR3 length: 11 amino acids. Germline values: CDR1 GTSNPN, CDR2 SVGIG (reference sequence).

The V call is TRBV29-1, the J call TRBJ2-3, with D possibly TRBD1 on 5 matching bases. Germline V lookup: CDR1 SQVTM, CDR2 ANQGSEA. The CDR3 is 12 amino acids. Trimming cost V 4 bases and J 5 bases, with 10 bases left between them. The CDR3 DNA reads as TGCAGCGTTGGCGGCAGGGAAGATACGCAGTATTTT. It is translated as CSVGGREDTQYF.

The J gene is TRBJ2-7, the V gene TRBV29-1; 7 bases line up with TRBD1. The CDR3 length is 14 residues. The V segment lost 1 base and the J segment 5 bases; nucleotides outside the gene matches: 8. The V gene's germline CDR1 is SQVTM and CDR2 ANQGSEA. The CDR3 region has the DNA TGCAGCGTTGAAGTTACAGGGGCCTTTGACGAGCAGTACTTC. Its translation is CSVEVTGAFDEQYF.

Here the CDR3 reads CASREQGVSNQPQHF. The CDR3 coding sequence is TGTGCCAGCAGAGAACAGGGGGTTAGCAATCAGCCCCAGCATTTT. The rearrangement links TRBV2 to TRBJ1-5; 8 positions agree with TRBD1. V lost 6 bases and J lost 0; bases outside the gene matches: 4. This CDR3 region has 15 residues. From germline, CDR1 is SNHLY and CDR2 FYNNEI.

V usage is TRBV5-1 and J usage is TRBJ2-7; 7 bases are shared with TRBD1. Trimming took 1 base from V and 6 from J; bases not matched to a gene: 7. There are 14 residues in the CDR3. The germline CDR1 and CDR2 sequences are SGHRS and YFSETQ. The CDR3 region has the DNA TGCGCCAGCAGCTTGTCCGGGACAGCTCTCGAGCAGTACTTC. It codes for CASSLSGTALEQYF. The whole variable domain, remainder taken from reference TRBV5-1 and TRBJ2-7, is KAGVTQTPRYLIKTRGQQVTLSCSPISGHRSVSWYQQTPGQGLQFLFEYFSETQRNKGNFPGRFSGRQFSNSRSEMNVSTLELGDSALYLCASSLSGTALEQYFGPGTRLTVT.

The chain uses TRBV30 and TRBJ2-7; perhaps TRBD2 as D (5 bases). There are 13 residues in the CDR3. Germline values: CDR1 GTSNPN, CDR2 SVGIG (reference sequence). The V and J ends lost 2 bases and 2 bases respectively, with 10 bases between them. CDR3 sequence (DNA): TGTGCCTGGAGTTGGGGAGCTACCTACGAGCAGTACTTC. Its protein product is CAWSWGATYEQYF.

The V and J genes are TRBV29-1 and TRBJ2-1; D might be TRBD2 (6 bases). V lost 7 bases and J lost 2, with 12 bases in between. The CDR3 consists of 13 residues. Germline V gives CDR1 SQVTM, CDR2 ANQGSEA. CDR3 sequence (DNA): TGCAGCGGGGGACTCGATGCCTACAATGAGCAGTTCTTC. Its translation is CSGGLDAYNEQFF.

The chain carries TRBV6-5 and TRBJ1-4, with 7 bases identical to TRBD1. From germline, CDR1 is MNHEY and CDR2 SVGAGI. This CDR3 comprises 14 residues. V gave up 6 bases and J gave up 0 bases; unmatched junction bases: 1. In DNA form, the CDR3 reads TGTGCCAGCAGAGGGACAGCAACTAATGAAAAACTGTTTTTT. Translating gives CASRGTATNEKLFF.

The chain links TRBV6-5 to TRBJ2-5; possible D gene TRBD2, 7 bases. The germline V gene has CDR1 MNHEY and CDR2 SVGAGI. The length of the CDR3 is 15 residues. V shed 7 bases and J shed 5 bases, with 20 bases lying between them. The CDR3 bases are TGTGCCAGCAACCCGGTCGGGGGGCATCGGGAGACCCAGTACTTC. It codes for CASNPVGGHRETQYF.

The J gene is TRBJ2-2, the V gene TRBV5-1; a weak D match, TRBD1 (6 bases). This CDR3 is 15 amino acids long. Trimming took off 0 bases at V and 2 bases at J, with 8 bases between the two ends. The germline gives CDR1 SGHRS, CDR2 YFSETQ. DNA for the CDR3: TGCGCCAGCAGCTTGGGGGACACTAACACCGGGGAGCTGTTTTTT. Protein: CASSLGDTNTGELFF.

This sequence joins TRBV7-9 and TRBJ1-5, with 8 positions matching TRBD1. The CDR3 is 13 residues long. The J segment lost 7 bases and the V segment lost 5 bases, leaving 4 bases of the junction unmatched. Per germline, CDR1 SEHNR and CDR2 FQNEAQ (reference sequence). This CDR3 is CASSAQGDQPQHF. The CDR3 DNA sequence: TGTGCCAGCAGCGCACAGGGGGACCAGCCCCAGCATTTT.

This sequence joins TRBV6-1 and TRBJ2-2; D possibly corresponds to TRBD1 (5 bases). Between the trimmed V and J ends, which lost 2 bases and 4 bases, there was a span of 23 bases. Germline V gene data show CDR1 as MNHNS and CDR2 as SASEGT. The CDR3 covers 19 residues. The CDR3 DNA follows: TGTGCCAGCAGTGAAAGGTTTAGTGGCAGGGCGCGAAGCACCGGGGAGCTGTTTTTT. It encodes CASSERFSGRARSTGELFF.

The V and J genes are TRBV6-5 and TRBJ1-1; the D is unclear. The CDR3 loop spans 14 amino acids. Germline CDR1 reads MNHEY; CDR2 reads SVGAGI. Between the trimmed V and J ends, which lost 4 bases and 3 bases, there was a span of 12 bases. The CDR3 loop reads CASSFRQEDTEAFF. The CDR3, as DNA: TGTGCCAGCAGTTTCCGGCAGGAGGACACTGAAGCTTTCTTT.